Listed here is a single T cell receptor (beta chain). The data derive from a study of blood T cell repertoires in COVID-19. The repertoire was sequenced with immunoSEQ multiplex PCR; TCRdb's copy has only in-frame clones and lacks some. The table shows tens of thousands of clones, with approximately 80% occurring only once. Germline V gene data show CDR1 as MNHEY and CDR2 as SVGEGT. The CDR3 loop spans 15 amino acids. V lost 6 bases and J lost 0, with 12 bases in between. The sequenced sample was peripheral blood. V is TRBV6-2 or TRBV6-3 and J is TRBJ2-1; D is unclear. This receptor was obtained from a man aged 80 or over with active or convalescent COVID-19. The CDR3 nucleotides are TGTGCCAGCAGCCGTACAGACGCCTCCTACAATGAGCAGTTCTTC. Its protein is CASSRTDASYNEQFF.